These T cell receptor beta chains were read from a single sample in a study of T cell responses to AZD1222 COVID-19 vaccine. Assay: immunoSEQ multiplex PCR; the TCRdb copy retains only in-frame clones and omits some. Here the sample spans 150,000 to 200,000 clones, under 95% being singletons. Sequences were derived from peripheral blood, sampled 28 days after the second AZD1222 dose. These receptors came from an adult who received the AZD1222 COVID-19 vaccine. Both conserved end residues are part of each CDR3. D genes are given only for firm matches. Where a row states a size, it is once, few, many or the class of an expanded clone; other rows omit it.

>TRBJ2-1|TRBV2|TRBD1|.
TGTGCCAGCAGTGAAGTTGTGACAGGGGCCTACAATGAGCAGTTCTTC
CASSEVVTGAYNEQFF
>TRBJ1-2|TRBV5-5|.|.
TGTGCCAGCAGCCGGTTATCCGGGGAGGGCTATGGCTACACCTTC
CASSRLSGEGYGYTF
>TRBJ2-2|TRBV10-1|TRBD2|.
TGCGCCAGCAGTGAGGGGCGGGAGACCCTCACCGGGGAGCTGTTTTTT
CASSEGRETLTGELFF
>TRBJ2-1|TRBV10-3|.|.
TGTGCCATCAGTGCGGCAAATGAGCAGTTCTTC
CAISAANEQFF
>TRBJ2-3|TRBV4-3|.|.
TGCGCCAGCAGCCAAGACAGGGCTACAGATACGCAGTATTTT
CASSQDRATDTQYF
>TRBJ1-1|TRBV10-3|.|.
TGTGCCATCAGTGACTCCGGGAACCATGAAGCTTTCTTT
CAISDSGNHEAFF
>TRBJ2-1|TRBV12-3/TRBV12-4|.|.
TGTGCCAGCAGCTCACTAGGATATGAGCAGTTCTTC
CASSSLGYEQFF
>TRBJ2-1|TRBV28|TRBD2|.
TGTGCCAGCAGTTTAGCGGGAGGGAAAAATGAGCAGTTCTTC
CASSLAGGKNEQFF
>TRBJ2-7|TRBV7-8|.|.
TGTGCCAGCAGCTCTCGGAGAGGGGCTGAATTGGTAATCTACGAGCAGTACTTC
CASSSRRGAELVIYEQYF
>TRBJ1-5|TRBV30|.|.
TGTGCCTGGAGTAGAGGCCAGGAACAGCCCCAGCATTTT
CAWSRGQEQPQHF
>TRBJ1-4|TRBV7-9|.|.
TGTGCCAGCAGCTTAGGAAGAGTCGCGCGGGGCGAGAATGAAAAACTGTTTTTT
CASSLGRVARGENEKLFF
>TRBJ2-1|TRBV6-5|TRBD2|.
TGTGCCAGCAGTTACTCTTGGGGGGGAAGGTACAATGAGCAGTTCTTC
CASSYSWGGRYNEQFF
>TRBJ2-2|TRBV18|.|.
TGTGCCAGCTCACCGCGTTCTACCGGGGAGCTGTTTTTT
CASSPRSTGELFF
>TRBJ1-1|TRBV15|.|.
TGTGCCACCAGCAGAGATTTAGAACGCACTGAAGCTTTCTTT
CATSRDLERTEAFF
>TRBJ2-1|TRBV6-4|TRBD2|.
TGTGCCAGCAGCGGGACTAGCGGGGGCAATGAGCAGTTCTTC
CASSGTSGGNEQFF
>TRBJ2-1|TRBV15|.|.
TGTGCCACCAGCAGAGATCGGCTAGCTGGAAATGAGCAGTTCTTC
CATSRDRLAGNEQFF
>TRBJ1-2|TRBV18|.|.
TGTGCCTCGGCCGGGGGCGACGGATATGGCTACACCTTC
CASAGGDGYGYTF
>TRBJ2-3|TRBV30|TRBD2|once
TGTGCCTGGAGTGCTGGGACTAGTACCACAGATACGCAGTATTTT
CAWSAGTSTTDTQYF
>TRBJ1-2|TRBV18|.|.
TGTGCCAGCTCACCCGCGGGGGTGGATGGCTACACCTTC
CASSPAGVDGYTF
>TRBJ2-1|TRBV5-1|.|.
TGCGCCAGCAGCTTGGTAGGGGACACCCTCAATGAGCAGTTCTTC
CASSLVGDTLNEQFF
>TRBJ2-7|TRBV15|TRBD2|.
TGTGCCACCAGCAGAGGCCGGGACTATCAACCCGAGCAGTACTTC
CATSRGRDYQPEQYF
>TRBJ1-2|TRBV3-1/TRBV3-2|.|.
TGTGCCAGCGCGGAGGGTAGCCGTAACTATGGCTACACCTTC
CASAEGSRNYGYTF
>TRBJ2-7|TRBV6-4|.|few
TGTGCCACCGGGGACTACGAGCAGTACTTC
CATGDYEQYF
>TRBJ2-6|TRBV4-2|.|once
TGTGCCAGCAGCCAAGATGACAGCATCGGCGCTGGGGCCAACGTCCTGACTTTC
CASSQDDSIGAGANVLTF
>TRBJ2-5|TRBV9|.|.
TGTGCCAGCAGCGTAGATGCGGGCCCGCAAGAGACCCAGTACTTC
CASSVDAGPQETQYF
>TRBJ2-3|TRBV6-2/TRBV6-3|.|.
TGTGCCAGCAGTTCCCCTTATACAGGGCCCAGCACAGATACGCAGTATTTT
CASSSPYTGPSTDTQYF
>TRBJ1-2|TRBV2|.|.
TGTGCCAGCAGGAGGGTGGGGACATCGGGTTTCTATGGCTACACCTTC
CASRRVGTSGFYGYTF
>TRBJ2-1|TRBV12-5|.|.
TGTGCTAGTGGGGATGAGCAGTTCTTC
CASGDEQFF
>TRBJ2-7|TRBV7-2|TRBD2|.
TGTGCCAGCAGCTTAGCGGGGACTAGCGGGAACTACGAGCAGTACTTC
CASSLAGTSGNYEQYF
>TRBJ2-7|TRBV6-5|.|.
TGTGCCAGCGCCAGGGCAGCTCCCTACGAGCAGTACTTC
CASARAAPYEQYF
>TRBJ2-7|TRBV7-2|.|.
TGTGCCAGCAGCTCCCGGAAGTACAGATCCTACGAGCAGTACTTC
CASSSRKYRSYEQYF
>TRBJ1-1|TRBV29-1|.|.
TGCAGCGTTGAGTCTCCGGAGAACACTGAAGCTTTCTTT
CSVESPENTEAFF
>TRBJ1-5|TRBV5-6|TRBD1|.
TGTGCCAGCAACCTTCACAGGGGGGATCAGCCCCAGCATTTT
CASNLHRGDQPQHF
>TRBJ1-4|TRBV7-9|.|.
TGTGCCAGCAGGAGGGAGGGTCTCGAAAAACTGTTTTTT
CASRREGLEKLFF
>TRBJ1-6|TRBV27|TRBD1|.
TGTGCCAGCAGACCGGGACAGAGGAATTCACCCCTCCACTTT
CASRPGQRNSPLHF
>TRBJ2-1|TRBV5-1|TRBD2|.
TGCGCCAGCAGCATAGGGACTAGCGGGGCCTACAATGAGCAGTTCTTC
CASSIGTSGAYNEQFF
>TRBJ2-7|TRBV6-2/TRBV6-3|.|medium-sized
TGTGCCAGCAGTTACTCGAGTGAGGGGTACGAGCAGTACTTC
CASSYSSEGYEQYF
>TRBJ1-2|TRBV19|.|few
TGTGCCAGTAGTATCGCCCGCGGTCCTAACTATGGCTACACCTTC
CASSIARGPNYGYTF
>TRBJ1-2|TRBV7-3|TRBD1|.
TGTGCCAGCAGCCCCGACAGGGGAGAGGGCTACACCTTC
CASSPDRGEGYTF
>TRBJ1-1|TRBV29-1|TRBD1|.
TGCAGCTCCCAGGGGGGGAACACTGAAGCTTTCTTT
CSSQGGNTEAFF
>TRBJ2-1|TRBV18|TRBD2|.
TGTGCCAGCTCACCTAGGCTAGCGGGAGGGAATTACAATGAGCAGTTCTTC
CASSPRLAGGNYNEQFF
>TRBJ2-6|TRBV23-1|.|.
TGCGCCAGTGAGTTGAACGGGGGACAGAGGCCTGGGGCCAACGTCCTGACTTTC
CASELNGGQRPGANVLTF
>TRBJ2-7|TRBV18|TRBD2|once
TGTGCCAGCTCACTAGCGGGAGAATCCTACGAGCAGTACTTC
CASSLAGESYEQYF